This TCR beta chain was documented in a study of shared clonotypes between healthy human individuals. Deep-level running was used for the assay. TCRdb keeps only in-frame clones here, not all; method: immunoSEQ multiplex PCR. This sample carries over a million clones, 75% to 85% of them seen once, and the ten largest clones take around 0.61%. CDR3 length equals 14 residues. V lost 3 bases to trimming and J lost 3 bases, with 8 bases between them. From germline, CDR1 is SEHNR and CDR2 FQNEAQ (reference sequence). Overall study findings and caveats: Sequencing depth was a factor that was expected to affect clonotype sharing among donors.

With respect to this clone: Its antigen is unknown.

Donors were healthy HIV-negative adults without recently reported acute infections or vaccinations. The TCR originated in a man aged 18 to 29 in good health. Some clones in this sample may be carry-over from other donors' samples. Sequencing was performed on memory CD4+ T cells from PBMCs. Regarding subset: CD45RA-negative fraction. The chain carries TRBV7-9 and TRBJ2-2; weak D call: TRBD2 (6 bases). The CDR3 spells CASSFGSHTGELFF. CDR3 coding DNA: TGTGCCAGCAGCTTCGGGAGCCACACCGGGGAGCTGTTTTTT.